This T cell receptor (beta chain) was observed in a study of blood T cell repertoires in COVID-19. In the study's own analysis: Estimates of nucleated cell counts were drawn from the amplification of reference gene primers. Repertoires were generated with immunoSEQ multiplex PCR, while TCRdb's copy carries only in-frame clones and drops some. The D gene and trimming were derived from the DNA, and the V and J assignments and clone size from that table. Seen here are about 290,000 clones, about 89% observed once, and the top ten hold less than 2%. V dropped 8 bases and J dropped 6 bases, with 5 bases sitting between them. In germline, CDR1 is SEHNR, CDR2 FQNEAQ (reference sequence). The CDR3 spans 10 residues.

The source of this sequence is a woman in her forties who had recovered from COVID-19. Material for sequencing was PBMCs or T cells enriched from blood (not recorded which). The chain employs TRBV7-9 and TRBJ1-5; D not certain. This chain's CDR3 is CASPIQPQHF. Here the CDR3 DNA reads TGTGCCAGCCCTATTCAGCCCCAGCATTTT.